This T cell receptor beta chain was observed in a study of CD8+CD57+ T cells in acquired aplastic anemia. Study overall: On average, sorted CD4+ and CD8+ cells gave 2.5 to 4 ug of DNA.

For CDR3 and TCR beta VDJ profiling, genomic DNA was the template used. TCRdb re-called the reads with MiXCR, one entry per CDR3 protein. Of 150,000 to 200,000 distinct CDR3 sequences listed, roughly half are singletons. This clonotype was found a few times. Looked up from germline, CDR1 is SNHLY and CDR2 is FYNNEI. CDR3 length equals 13 residues. The V gene end was trimmed by 8 bases and the J gene end by 1 base; junction bases not matched to a gene: 4. All patients picked for sequencing had shown, by flow cytometry, an expansion of CD8+CD57+ cells. Every one of the patients had aplastic anemia (severe, acquired).

The sequence was collected from a human donor with aplastic anemia. This chain links TRBV2 with TRBJ1-1, with TRBD1 identical over 7 bases. Sequenced material: sorted CD4+, CD8+, or CD8+CD57+ T cells (not recorded which) from PBMCs. As DNA, the CDR3 is TGTGCCAGCCTGGGACAGCCGAACACTGAAGCTTTCTTT. Its protein is CASLGQPNTEAFF.